Below, 3 T cell receptor beta chains from the same sample are listed, as sequenced in a study of neurological immune-mediated disorders. A single record per CDR3 protein comes from TCRdb applying MiXCR to the 5' RACE reads. The table has around 100,000 distinct CDR3 sequences, 11% seen once. The time point: longitudinal time-point 3. The sequenced material came from PBMCs. The origin of the receptors is a female donor with HTLV-1-associated myelopathy (HAM/TSP).

The rearrangement links TRBV7-8 to TRBJ1-2; no firm D call. Germline loops: CDR1 SGHVS, CDR2 FQNEAQ. This CDR3 contains 13 residues. Trimming took off 0 bases at V and 3 bases at J, with 5 bases between the two ends. CDR3 bases: TGTGCCAGCAGCTTAGCACTCGACTATGGCTACACCTTC. Translated: CASSLALDYGYTF.

For this clonotype: At one boundary the junction diverges from the germline segment, which might be a read error. This chain joins TRBV5-5 and TRBJ2-2, with 9 positions matching TRBD1. CDR3 length: 15 amino acids. Germline V gene lookup returns CDR1 SGHKS and CDR2 YYEKEE (reference sequence). The CDR3, as DNA: TGTGCCAGCAGATTGGGACAGGGTCCCACCGGGGAGCTGTTTTTT. It is translated as CASRLGQGPTGELFF.

This clonotype has at least ten counts. The gene calls are TRBV5-1 and TRBJ2-2; TRBD1 is a possible D gene (6 bases). The germline gives CDR1 SGHRS, CDR2 YFSETQ. Trimming removed 1 base at V and 3 bases at J, with 10 bases between. The CDR3 has 15 residues. CDR3 residues: CASSLQDSYTGELFF. In nucleotides, the CDR3 is TGCGCCAGCAGCTTGCAGGACAGCTACACCGGGGAGCTGTTTTTT.